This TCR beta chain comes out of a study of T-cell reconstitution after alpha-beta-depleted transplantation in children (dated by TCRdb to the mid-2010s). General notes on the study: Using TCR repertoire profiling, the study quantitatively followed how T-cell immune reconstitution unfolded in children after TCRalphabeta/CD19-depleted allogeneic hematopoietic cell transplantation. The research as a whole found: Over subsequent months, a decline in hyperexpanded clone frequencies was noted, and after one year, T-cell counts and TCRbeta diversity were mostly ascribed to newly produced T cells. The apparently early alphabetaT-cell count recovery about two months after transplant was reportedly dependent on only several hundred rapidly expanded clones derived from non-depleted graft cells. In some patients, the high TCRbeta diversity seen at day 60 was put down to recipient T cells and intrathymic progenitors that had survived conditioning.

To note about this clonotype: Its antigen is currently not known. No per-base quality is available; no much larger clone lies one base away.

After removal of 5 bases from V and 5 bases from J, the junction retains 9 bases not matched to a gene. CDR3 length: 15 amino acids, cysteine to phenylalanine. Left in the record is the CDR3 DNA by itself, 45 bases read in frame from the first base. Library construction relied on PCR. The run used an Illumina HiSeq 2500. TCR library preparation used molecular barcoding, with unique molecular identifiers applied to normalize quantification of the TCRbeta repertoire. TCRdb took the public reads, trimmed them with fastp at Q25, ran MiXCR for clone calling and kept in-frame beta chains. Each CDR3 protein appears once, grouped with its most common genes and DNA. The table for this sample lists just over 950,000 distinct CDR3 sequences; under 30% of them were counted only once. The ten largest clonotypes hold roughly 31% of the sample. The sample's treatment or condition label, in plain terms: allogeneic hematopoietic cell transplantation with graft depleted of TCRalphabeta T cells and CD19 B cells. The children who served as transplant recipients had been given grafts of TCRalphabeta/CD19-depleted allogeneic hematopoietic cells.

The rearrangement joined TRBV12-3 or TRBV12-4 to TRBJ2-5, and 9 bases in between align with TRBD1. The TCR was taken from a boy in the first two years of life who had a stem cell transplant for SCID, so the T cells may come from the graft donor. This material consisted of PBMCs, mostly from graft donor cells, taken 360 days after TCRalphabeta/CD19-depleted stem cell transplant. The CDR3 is CASSQTGTGMETQYF. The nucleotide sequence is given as TGTGCCAGCAGTCAAACCGGGACAGGGATGGAGACCCAGTACTTC.